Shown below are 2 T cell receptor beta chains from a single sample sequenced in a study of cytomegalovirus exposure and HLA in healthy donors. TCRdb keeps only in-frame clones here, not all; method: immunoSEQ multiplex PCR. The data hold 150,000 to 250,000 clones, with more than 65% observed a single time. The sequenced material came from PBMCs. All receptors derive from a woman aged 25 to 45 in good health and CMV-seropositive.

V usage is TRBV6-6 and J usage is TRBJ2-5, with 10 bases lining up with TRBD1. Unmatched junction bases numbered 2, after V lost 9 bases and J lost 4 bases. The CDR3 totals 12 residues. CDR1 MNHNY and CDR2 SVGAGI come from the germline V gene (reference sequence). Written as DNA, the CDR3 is TGTGCCAGTGGACAGGGGGGAGAGACCCAGTACTTC. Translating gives CASGQGGETQYF.

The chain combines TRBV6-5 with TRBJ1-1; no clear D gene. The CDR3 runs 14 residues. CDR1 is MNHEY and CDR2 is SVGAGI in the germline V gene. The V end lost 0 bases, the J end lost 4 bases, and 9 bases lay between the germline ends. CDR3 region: CASSYSGVATEAFF. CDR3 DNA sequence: TGTGCCAGCAGTTACTCCGGGGTGGCCACTGAAGCTTTCTTT.